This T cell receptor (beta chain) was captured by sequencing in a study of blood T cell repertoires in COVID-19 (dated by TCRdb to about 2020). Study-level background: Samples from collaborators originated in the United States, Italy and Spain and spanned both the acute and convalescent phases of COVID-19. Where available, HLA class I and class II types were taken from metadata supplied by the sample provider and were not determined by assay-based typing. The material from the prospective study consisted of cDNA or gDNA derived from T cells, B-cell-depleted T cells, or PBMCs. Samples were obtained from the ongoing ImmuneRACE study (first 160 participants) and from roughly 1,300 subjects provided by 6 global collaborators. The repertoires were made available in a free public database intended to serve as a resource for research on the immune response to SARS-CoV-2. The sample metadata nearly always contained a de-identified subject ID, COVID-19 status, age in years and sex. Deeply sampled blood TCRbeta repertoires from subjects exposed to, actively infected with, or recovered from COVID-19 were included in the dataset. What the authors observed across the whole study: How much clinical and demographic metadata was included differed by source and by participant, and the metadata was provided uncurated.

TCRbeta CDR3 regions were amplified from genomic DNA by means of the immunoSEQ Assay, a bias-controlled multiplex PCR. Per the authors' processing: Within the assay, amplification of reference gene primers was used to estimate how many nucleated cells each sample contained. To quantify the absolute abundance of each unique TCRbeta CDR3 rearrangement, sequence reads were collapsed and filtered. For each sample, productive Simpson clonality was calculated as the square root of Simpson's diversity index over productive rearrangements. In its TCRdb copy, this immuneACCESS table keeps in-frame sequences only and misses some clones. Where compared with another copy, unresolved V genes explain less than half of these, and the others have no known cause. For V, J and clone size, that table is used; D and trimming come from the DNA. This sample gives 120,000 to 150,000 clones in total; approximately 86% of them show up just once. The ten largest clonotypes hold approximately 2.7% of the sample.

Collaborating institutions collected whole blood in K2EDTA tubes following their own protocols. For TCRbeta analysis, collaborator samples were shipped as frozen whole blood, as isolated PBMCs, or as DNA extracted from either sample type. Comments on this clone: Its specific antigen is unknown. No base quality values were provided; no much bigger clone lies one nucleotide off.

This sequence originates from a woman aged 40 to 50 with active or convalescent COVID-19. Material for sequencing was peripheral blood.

CDR3 protein: CALALGNTIYF. At the DNA level, the sequence is TGTGCATTGGCATTGGGAAACACCATATATTTT. This chain joins TRBV30 to TRBJ1-3; no D gene can be assigned with confidence. Its CDR3 holds 11 amino acids, cysteine through phenylalanine. The kept DNA is CDR3 alone, 33 bases in frame from the first base. In the germline V gene (reference sequence), CDR1 corresponds to GTSNPN and CDR2 to SVGIG.